The 25 T cell receptor beta chains below were found in one sample sequenced in a study of blood T cell repertoires in COVID-19. Data came from immunoSEQ multiplex PCR; TCRdb stores just in-frame clones and leaves some out. The table lists some 220,000 clones, 84% of them singletons. Sequences were obtained from peripheral blood. The origin of the receptors is a woman of 80 years or more with active or convalescent COVID-19.

The J gene is TRBJ2-7, the V gene TRBV4-2; the match to TRBD2 covers 7 bases. The V and J ends lost 5 bases and 3 bases, in that order; junction bases with no gene match: 7. The CDR3 is made up of 14 amino acids. Per germline, CDR1 LGHNA and CDR2 YNFKEQ. CDR3 DNA: TGTGCCAGCAGCACCTACGTAGCGGGCTACGAGCAGTACTTC. This translates into CASSTYVAGYEQYF.

A single count supports this clone. The chain carries TRBV4-2 and TRBJ1-5; D is unclear. This CDR3 comprises 17 residues. The germline gives CDR1 LGHNA, CDR2 YNFKEQ. V was cut by 0 bases and J by 2 bases, with 14 bases left in between. CDR3 nucleotide sequence: TGTGCCAGCAGCCAAGAGCGGCTGAGTTCGGGCAATCAGCCCCAGCATTTT. Translation gives CASSQERLSSGNQPQHF.

This rearrangement joins TRBV6-1 to TRBJ2-1; the D gene is possibly TRBD2 (6 bases). This CDR3 has 16 residues. V gave up 4 bases and J gave up 0 bases, with 13 bases separating them. From germline, CDR1 is MNHNS and CDR2 SASEGT. DNA for the CDR3: TGTGCCAGCAGTGCCGGGACTTCTCTCTCCTACAATGAGCAGTTCTTC. It yields the protein CASSAGTSLSYNEQFF.

The chain combines TRBV18 with TRBJ2-3; perhaps TRBD1 as D (5 bases). This CDR3 is 14 amino acids long. Germline assignment: CDR1 KGHSH and CDR2 LQKENI. V was shortened by 4 bases and J by 2 bases, with 10 bases between the two germline ends. The CDR3 region is CASSLVDTTDTQYF. The CDR3 DNA sequence: TGTGCCAGCTCACTGGTGGACACCACAGATACGCAGTATTTT. Complete variable domain (other parts from reference TRBV18 and TRBJ2-3): NAGVMQNPRHLVRRRGQEARLRCSPMKGHSHVYWYRQLPEEGLKFMVYLQKENIIDESGMPKERFSAEFPKEGPSILRIQQVVRGDSAAYFCASSLVDTTDTQYFGPGTRLTVL.

The chain carries TRBV11-2 and TRBJ1-6, with unresolved D. Germline V gives CDR1 SGHAT, CDR2 FQNNGV. The CDR3 spans 17 residues. V was pared by 3 bases and J by 0 bases, with 12 bases between. The CDR3 DNA reads TGTGCCAGCAGCTTTGGTGGCTCCAGCTCCTATAATTCACCCCTCCACTTT. It translates to CASSFGGSSSYNSPLHF.

The chain is built from TRBV7-6 and TRBJ2-1; perhaps TRBD2 as D (5 bases). Per germline, CDR1 SGHVS and CDR2 FNYEAQ. Trimming took 4 bases from V and 2 from J, leaving 12 bases between them. This CDR3 is built from 15 residues. The CDR3 protein is CASSSGIVTYNEQFF. In nucleotides, the CDR3 is TGTGCCAGCAGCTCCGGGATCGTAACCTACAATGAGCAGTTCTTC.

V gene TRBV10-3 combines with J gene TRBJ1-2; D not certain. V shed 9 bases and J shed 3 bases, with 8 bases lying between them. The germline V gene has CDR1 ENHRY and CDR2 SYGVKD. The CDR3 covers 11 residues. The chain's CDR3 is CAILRDYGYTF. CDR3 in DNA: TGTGCCATTTTGAGAGACTATGGCTACACCTTC.

The chain uses TRBV5-1 and TRBJ2-5; 10 nucleotides agree with TRBD1. Germline V gene lookup returns CDR1 SGHRS and CDR2 YFSETQ. Losses at the gene ends were 2 bases for V and 5 bases for J; bases not matched to a gene: 6. The CDR3 covers 15 residues. The CDR3 spells CASSFGTGAGETQYF. The CDR3 DNA reads TGCGCCAGCAGCTTCGGGACAGGGGCGGGGGAGACCCAGTACTTC.

V gene TRBV7-8 combines with J gene TRBJ1-1; perhaps TRBD1 as D (5 bases). There are 16 residues in the CDR3. Germline V gene lookup returns CDR1 SGHVS and CDR2 FQNEAQ. Trimming cost V 2 bases and J 2 bases, with 15 bases left between them. Here the CDR3 DNA reads TGTGCCAGCAGCTTACCGGATGGGGGGATTAACACTGAAGCTTTCTTT. It is translated as CASSLPDGGINTEAFF.

This clone was counted once. J is TRBJ1-4 and V is TRBV28; tentatively, D is TRBD1 (5 bases). Germline V lookup: CDR1 MDHEN, CDR2 SYDVKM. The V and J ends lost 2 bases and 0 bases respectively, with 7 bases between them. The CDR3 covers 15 residues. The CDR3 coding sequence is TGTGCCAGCAGTTTACCGGGGGCAACTAATGAAAAACTGTTTTTT. Protein sequence: CASSLPGATNEKLFF.

This clone was seen ten or more times. The V call is TRBV30, the J call TRBJ2-7; 8 bases are a match to TRBD1. J gave up 5 bases and V 1 base, and 10 bases lay outside the gene matches. The length of the CDR3 is 15 residues. The germline V gene has CDR1 GTSNPN and CDR2 SVGIG (reference sequence). CDR3 sequence (DNA): TGTGCCTGGAGTGGGACAGGGACTCTCGTGGACGAGCAGTACTTC. It encodes CAWSGTGTLVDEQYF.

J is TRBJ2-1 and V is TRBV3-1 (or the pseudogene TRBV3-2); TRBD2 matches at 9 bases. This CDR3 spans 16 amino acids. The V segment lost 2 bases and the J segment 7 bases; nucleotides outside the gene matches: 9. Germline V gives CDR1 LGHDT, CDR2 YNNKEL (reference sequence). This chain's CDR3 is CASSQNLAGRGNEQFF. The CDR3 region has the DNA TGTGCCAGCAGCCAAAACCTAGCGGGAAGAGGTAATGAGCAGTTCTTC.

This chain's CDR3 is CASSPLREPASSYNSPLHF. In DNA form, the CDR3 reads TGCGCCAGCAGCCCCCTGAGGGAACCCGCAAGCTCCTATAATTCACCCCTCCACTTT. The rearrangement links TRBV5-1 to TRBJ1-6; unclear D gene. V was pared by 4 bases and J by 0 bases, with 20 bases between. CDR3 length: 19 amino acids. Germline-derived CDR1 and CDR2 are SGHRS and YFSETQ.

V is TRBV5-1 and J is TRBJ1-2; no clear D. Trimming took off 4 bases at V and 0 bases at J, with 13 bases between the two ends. The CDR3 covers 15 residues. In germline, CDR1 is SGHRS, CDR2 YFSETQ. As DNA, the CDR3 is TGCGCCAGCAGCCCCAACACCGCTTCTAACTATGGCTACACCTTC. Translated: CASSPNTASNYGYTF.

About this clone itself: An end of the junction differs from the germline gene, which may be a read error. The rearrangement uses TRBV15 and TRBJ2-1; 7 bases align to TRBD2. Germline lookup yields CDR1 LNHNV and CDR2 YYDKDF (reference sequence). The CDR3 runs to 13 residues. The CDR3 region has the DNA TGTGCCACCAGCGCGAACTTAGCGGGTGGGTTTCTCTTC. Its translation: CATSANLAGGFLF.

A few counts support this clone. V is TRBV30 and J is TRBJ1-5; tentatively, D is TRBD1 (5 bases). Trimming removed 3 bases at V and 5 bases at J, with 11 bases between. Looked up from germline, CDR1 is GTSNPN and CDR2 is SVGIG (reference sequence). The CDR3 is made up of 13 amino acids. The CDR3 region is CAWRGKGYQPQHF. CDR3 DNA: TGTGCCTGGAGAGGCAAGGGGTATCAGCCCCAGCATTTT.

The chain uses TRBV4-3 and TRBJ1-1, with 7 bases aligning to TRBD1. V was clipped by 4 bases and J by 5 bases; unmatched bases: 7. The CDR3 covers 14 residues. In germline, CDR1 is LGHNA, CDR2 YSLEER. In DNA, the CDR3 is TGCGCCAGCAGCCTCCAGGGGGGCGGGACTGAAGCTTTCTTT. Translating it yields CASSLQGGGTEAFF.

The V gene is TRBV7-8, the J gene TRBJ2-5, with TRBD2 matching over 15 bases. CDR3 length equals 16 residues. The germline gives CDR1 SGHVS, CDR2 FQNEAQ. V dropped 5 bases and J dropped 3; count of bases not matched to a gene: 4. CDR3: CASSTGLAGGKETQYF. CDR3 coding DNA: TGTGCCAGCAGCACTGGACTAGCGGGGGGGAAAGAGACCCAGTACTTC. The whole variable domain, remainder taken from reference TRBV7-8 and TRBJ2-5, is GAGVSQSPRYKVAKRGQDVALRCDPISGHVSLFWYQQALGQGPEFLTYFQNEAQLDKSGLPSDRFFAERPEGSVSTLKIQRTQQEDSAVYLCASSTGLAGGKETQYFGPGTRLLVL.

This clone was detected only once. This sequence joins TRBV7-2 and TRBJ2-7; tentatively, D is TRBD2 (6 bases). The CDR3 totals 13 residues. CDR1 SGHTA and CDR2 FQGNSA come from the germline V gene. The V end was cut by 6 bases, the J end by 2 bases, with 11 bases between. CDR3 in DNA: TGTGCCAGCAGGGCTGCTAGCGCCTACGAGCAGTACTTC. Amino acids: CASRAASAYEQYF.

The V gene is TRBV29-1, the J gene TRBJ1-1; perhaps TRBD1 as D (6 bases). Trimming removed 5 bases at V and 5 bases at J, with 15 bases between. The CDR3 contains 13 residues. CDR1 SQVTM and CDR2 ANQGSEA come from the germline V gene. This CDR3 reads CSVQQGLGTEAFF. In nucleotides, the CDR3 is TGCAGCGTTCAACAGGGCCTGGGGACTGAAGCTTTCTTT.

This rearrangement joins TRBV4-3 to TRBJ2-3; tentative D call: TRBD1 (6 bases). Germline values: CDR1 LGHNA, CDR2 YSLEER. V gave up 0 bases and J gave up 7 bases, with 8 bases separating them. The CDR3 is 13 residues long. The CDR3 DNA reads TGCGCCAGCAGCCAAGACAGGGGAAATACGCAGTATTTT. It specifies CASSQDRGNTQYF.

The chain carries TRBV7-9 and TRBJ1-4, with 8 bases that match TRBD1. CDR1 and CDR2 from the germline V gene are SEHNR and FQNEAQ (reference sequence). The ends lost 5 bases at V and 7 bases at J; junction bases unmatched: 6. CDR3 length: 14 residues. The CDR3 region is CASSGTGKVEKLFF. DNA of the CDR3: TGTGCCAGCAGCGGGACAGGAAAAGTTGAAAAACTGTTTTTT.

The chain uses TRBV15 and TRBJ2-5, with a tentative D call TRBD1 (6 bases). Looked up from germline, CDR1 is LNHNV and CDR2 is YYDKDF (reference sequence). Deletions cut 8 bases from V and 5 bases from J, with 18 bases between. CDR3 size: 14 residues. DNA for the CDR3: TGTGCCACCTCGACAGGCAGAAGCAGGGAGACCCAGTACTTC. Translation: CATSTGRSRETQYF. The entire variable domain, with the rest obtained from reference TRBV15 and TRBJ2-5, is as follows: DAMVIQNPRYQVTQFGKPVTLSCSQTLNHNVMYWYQQKSSQAPKLLFHYYDKDFNNEADTPDNFQSRRPNTSFCFLDIRSPGLGDTAMYLCATSTGRSRETQYFGPGTRLLVL.

The V gene is TRBV2, the J gene TRBJ1-4, with D possibly TRBD1 on 6 matching bases. The CDR3 contains 15 residues. The germline V gene has CDR1 SNHLY and CDR2 FYNNEI. Trimming removed 4 bases from V and 8 bases from J, with 17 bases in between. This CDR3 reads CASSGSQGSFEKLFF. CDR3 nucleotides: TGTGCCAGCAGTGGGTCCCAGGGGTCCTTCGAAAAACTGTTTTTT. Looking up the rest from reference TRBV2 and TRBJ1-4 gives the full variable domain: EPEVTQTPSHQVTQMGQEVILRCVPISNHLYFYWYRQILGQKVEFLVSFYNNEISEKSEIFDDQFSVERPDGSNFTLKIRSTKLEDSAMYFCASSGSQGSFEKLFFGSGTQLSVL.

This clone was counted between two and nine times. The CDR3 DNA is TGTGCCAGTAGTCCAAACAGGGCAGACCGAGAAAAACTGTTTTTT. Its translation: CASSPNRADREKLFF. The chain couples TRBV19 to TRBJ1-4; a weak D match, TRBD1 (6 bases). This CDR3 has 15 amino acids. The germline V and J ends were trimmed by 5 bases and 8 bases, with 18 bases remaining between them. CDR1 and CDR2 (germline): LNHDA, SQIVND (reference sequence).